Reported below is one TCR beta chain. The antigen is unknown. The protocol was immunoSEQ multiplex PCR, while the TCRdb copy is restricted to in-frame clones and leaves out a portion. The sample includes 130,000 or so clones, roughly 94% of them seen just once. Trimming shortened V by 5 bases and J by 4 bases, and 14 bases separated the two germline ends. Per germline, CDR1 SGHTA and CDR2 FQGNSA. This CDR3 comprises 14 residues. The sample belongs to a study of T cell responses to AZD1222 COVID-19 vaccine. About the research overall: Recipients boosted at about 4 weeks or about 12 weeks are pooled. Study-wide results and limits: Nearly half of spike-specific TCRs reportedly go after variant regions that carry no mutations. No repertoire was sampled before or during the peak T cell response, only after it. Donors skewed white British and female; clonal diversity was possibly underestimated.

This sequence was found in an adult in good health. Specimen: peripheral blood, collected on day 0 of AZD1222 vaccination. The chain carries TRBV7-2 and TRBJ1-1; a weak D match, TRBD1 (6 bases). In nucleotides, the CDR3 is TGTGCCAGCAGCCTCACAGGGCCAGCCACTGAAGCTTTCTTT. Translated, it gives CASSLTGPATEAFF.